This T cell receptor (beta chain) was recovered during a study of PD-L1 blockade in urothelial cancer (dated by TCRdb to 2015 to 2018). Some background on the complete study: Every patient began therapy at some point between 2013 and 2015 and was given atezolizumab 1,200 mg intravenously every 3 weeks. Blood samples gave a median of approximately 150,000 T cells and tens of thousands of unique TCRs, with a median clonality of roughly 0.08. Pretreatment tumor samples, along with matched peripheral blood collected serially before and after atezolizumab treatment, underwent TCR sequencing. Durable clinical benefit was defined as progression-free survival longer than 6 months, and TCR features were also tested against progression-free and overall survival. About 90% of the roughly 30 patients were males with bladder-origin urothelial cancer, and about 65% of the roughly 30 reported a prior smoking history. In the same patients who had TCR sequencing, pretreatment tumors also underwent whole exome sequencing and RNA sequencing. Patients had an ECOG performance status of 0 or 1 and had received between 0 and 3 prior chemotherapy regimens. The study, an exploratory multi-omic analysis, examined somatic, immune and clinical correlates of response to PD-L1 blockade with atezolizumab in urothelial cancer. About 10 patients achieved durable clinical benefit and some 21 did not. Pretreatment blood TCR-seq was available for about 27 patients, at least one posttreatment blood collection was obtained for about 25 patients, and tumor TCR-seq was available for about 25 patients. Blood samples were analyzed at 3 weeks after treatment start (second dose) and at 6 weeks after treatment start. Broad study findings and their caveats: Greater expansion of tumor-associated TCR clones in peripheral blood 3 weeks after the start of treatment was observed in patients with durable benefit (n of about 20, p = 0.022). Because the sample size was small (n ≈ 27) and many of the analyses were exploratory, the results are meant to be hypothesis-generating. A pretreatment peripheral blood TCR clonality below the median was linked to improved progression-free and overall survival.

To estimate absolute template abundance from read counts, synthetic TCR analog templates were spiked into each PCR. The immunoSEQ assay was used to amplify TCRbeta CDR3 regions from genomic DNA with bias-controlled V and J gene primers. Rearranged TCRbeta segments were sequenced at approximately 20X coverage. In the authors' own workflow: Sequencing errors were corrected by clustering and CDR3s were annotated against IMGT to assign V, D and J genes. Out-of-frame and stop-codon sequences were excluded, and only productive TCRbeta rearrangements were used in downstream analyses. To compute clonality, Shannon entropy was normalized by the log of the number of unique productive sequences and then subtracted from one. Fisher's exact test with Benjamini-Hochberg correction, at a threshold of adjusted p below 0.01, was used to find clones that differed between time points or between blood and tumor. TCRdb carries this immuneACCESS record with in-frame sequences only. Its versions omit some clonotypes, under half of them owing to an unresolved V gene in the studies checked, with the rest unexplained. D and trimming come from the DNA, and the V and J calls and clone size come from that table. This sample has some 100,000 clones in its table, and 91% of those were observed once. About 0.92% of the sample lies in the top ten.

The cohort comprised 30 or so patients with locally advanced or metastatic urothelial carcinoma treated at Memorial Sloan Kettering on a trial protocol. Peripheral blood mononuclear cells were collected pretreatment and during treatment, with between 1 and 8 total time points per patient. The Qiagen DNeasy Blood extraction kit was used to purify genomic DNA from total PBMCs and tumor samples. Collected pretreatment and during treatment, PBMCs were isolated and stored as previously described. Taken from the germline V gene (reference sequence), the CDR1 and CDR2 loops are LNHDA and SQIVND. Germline trimming amounts to 3 bases on V and 1 base on J, with 1 as the count of junction bases outside the gene matches. From its cysteine to its phenylalanine, the CDR3 spans 14 amino acids. Just the 42-base CDR3 DNA is kept, in frame starting at base 1. Turning to this clone: Its specific antigen is unknown. The sample holds no much larger clone one base away, and base qualities are not on file.

The source is a woman older than 75 with urothelial cancer. Recombination linked TRBV19 to TRBJ1-1, with TRBD1 matching 8 junction bases. The specimen comprised PBMCs, sampled around atezolizumab (anti-PD-L1) treatment. The CDR3 sequence is CASSMGQANTEAFF. The DNA sequence follows: TGTGCCAGTAGTATGGGACAGGCGAACACTGAAGCTTTCTTT.